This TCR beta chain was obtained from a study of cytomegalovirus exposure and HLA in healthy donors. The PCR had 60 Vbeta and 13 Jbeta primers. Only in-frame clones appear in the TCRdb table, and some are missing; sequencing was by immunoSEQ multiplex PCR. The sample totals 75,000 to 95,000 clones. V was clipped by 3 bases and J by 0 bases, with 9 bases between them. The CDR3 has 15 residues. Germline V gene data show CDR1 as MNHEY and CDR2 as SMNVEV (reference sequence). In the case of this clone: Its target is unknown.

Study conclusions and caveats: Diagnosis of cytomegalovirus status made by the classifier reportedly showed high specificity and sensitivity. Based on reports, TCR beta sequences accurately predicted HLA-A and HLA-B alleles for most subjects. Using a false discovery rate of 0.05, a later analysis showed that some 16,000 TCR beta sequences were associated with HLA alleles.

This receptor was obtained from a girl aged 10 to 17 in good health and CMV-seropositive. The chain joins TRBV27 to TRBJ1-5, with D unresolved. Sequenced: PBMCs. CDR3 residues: CASSFGADSNQPQHF. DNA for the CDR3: TGTGCCAGCAGTTTCGGAGCAGATAGCAATCAGCCCCAGCATTTT.